The 22 T cell receptor beta chains in this list originate from one sample, sequenced in a study of blood T cell repertoires in COVID-19. Clones were sequenced by immunoSEQ multiplex PCR, and TCRdb holds only the in-frame ones, with some missing. The data show fewer than 500,000 clones, with 70% to 85% seen just once and around 1.1% held by the top ten. The sequenced sample was peripheral blood. Receptors originate from a human donor with acute or convalescent COVID-19. The donor label of this sample is uncertain.

In its sample, this clone was seen once. The V gene is TRBV15, the J gene TRBJ2-1, with 14 bases that match TRBD2. V trimming: 2 bases; J trimming: 4 bases; junction bases outside the gene matches: 7. Germline CDR1 is LNHNV and CDR2 is YYDKDF (reference sequence). CDR3 size: 18 residues. The CDR3 DNA reads TGTGCCACCAGCAGACCAAAGAGGACTAGCGGGAGGTACAATGAGCAGTTCTTC. It translates to CATSRPKRTSGRYNEQFF.

This chain links TRBV24-1 with TRBJ1-2; 7 bases are shared with TRBD1. The CDR3 contains 14 residues. V gave up 4 bases and J gave up 7 bases; unmatched junction bases: 8. CDR1 is KGHDR, CDR2 SFDVKD, per germline. CDR3 sequence reads: CATSDPGQVAGYTF. CDR3 sequence (DNA): TGTGCCACCAGTGACCCCGGACAGGTTGCTGGCTACACCTTC.

The rearrangement joins TRBV27 to TRBJ2-2; D is uncertain. The CDR3 length is 14 residues. Per germline, CDR1 MNHEY and CDR2 SMNVEV (reference sequence). V lost 4 bases, J lost 1 base, and 7 bases lay in between. CDR3 nucleotide sequence: TGTGCCAGCAGTTCCAGACTGAACACCGGGGAGCTGTTTTTT. Translating it yields CASSSRLNTGELFF.

J is TRBJ2-1 and V is TRBV5-1; 9 bases line up with TRBD1. J was trimmed by 7 bases and V by 2 bases; bases with no gene match: 7. CDR3 size: 15 residues. Per germline, CDR1 SGHRS and CDR2 YFSETQ. In DNA form, the CDR3 reads TGCGCCAGCAGCTTCGCCGGGACAGGGAAAAATGAGCAGTTCTTC. It specifies CASSFAGTGKNEQFF.

The chain uses TRBV7-6 and TRBJ2-5, with a weak D call TRBD2 (6 bases). Looked up from germline, CDR1 is SGHVS and CDR2 is FNYEAQ. This CDR3 has 13 amino acids. Trimming stripped 3 bases from V and 2 bases from J, with 7 bases between. The CDR3 bases are TGTGCCAGCAGCTTTGGACTACAAGAGACCCAGTACTTC. Protein product: CASSFGLQETQYF. The full variable domain, rest sourced from reference TRBV7-6 and TRBJ2-5, is GAGVSQSPRYKVTKRGQDVALRCDPISGHVSLYWYRQALGQGPEFLTYFNYEAQQDKSGLPNDRFSAERPEGSISTLTIQRTEQRDSAMYRCASSFGLQETQYFGPGTRLLVL.

This clone was picked up a small number of times. The V gene is TRBV2, the J gene TRBJ2-3, with 12 bases fitting TRBD2. The CDR3 covers 14 residues. Germline loops: CDR1 SNHLY, CDR2 FYNNEI. Trimming took 8 bases from V and 9 from J; bases not matched to a gene: 9. For the CDR3, the DNA is TGTGCCAGCGGGGGACTAGCGGGCTGGAACACGCAGTATTTT. Its translation is CASGGLAGWNTQYF.

The rearrangement uses TRBV30 and TRBJ1-6; 7 bases align to TRBD1. From germline, CDR1 is GTSNPN and CDR2 SVGIG (reference sequence). The trim removed 1 base at V and 0 bases at J, leaving 9 bases unmatched. The CDR3 has 18 residues. CDR3 amino acids: CAWSALGQKSSYNSPLHF. CDR3 sequence (DNA): TGTGCCTGGAGTGCATTGGGACAGAAAAGCTCCTATAATTCACCCCTCCACTTT.

The V and J genes are TRBV7-9 and TRBJ1-2; the D gene is possibly TRBD1 (6 bases). This CDR3 spans 14 amino acids. Trimming removed 5 bases from V and 8 bases from J, with 18 bases in between. From germline, CDR1 is SEHNR and CDR2 FQNEAQ (reference sequence). The CDR3 region is CASSPSGGPKGYTF. In DNA, the CDR3 is TGTGCCAGCAGCCCCTCGGGGGGCCCAAAAGGCTACACCTTC.

This chain connects TRBV2 to TRBJ2-1, with 10 bases aligning to TRBD1. V dropped 9 bases and J dropped 4; count of bases not matched to a gene: 6. The CDR3 is 14 residues long. Germline V gives CDR1 SNHLY, CDR2 FYNNEI. CDR3: CASLRDRGYNEQFF. The CDR3 nucleotides are TGTGCCAGTTTACGGGACAGGGGATACAATGAGCAGTTCTTC.

This clone was detected once. The chain combines TRBV18 with TRBJ1-1; a possible D gene is TRBD1 (6 bases). The CDR3 runs to 14 residues. Per germline, CDR1 KGHSH and CDR2 LQKENI. V dropped 6 bases and J dropped 6 bases, with 17 bases sitting between them. The CDR3 bases are TGTGCCAGCTCGGAAGATTTGGGGGCCGCTGAAGCTTTCTTT. Translated: CASSEDLGAAEAFF.

The CDR3 loop is CASSLAGVVYGYTF. The CDR3 DNA is TGTGCCAGCAGCTTGGCAGGGGTAGTTTATGGCTACACCTTC. The chain links TRBV5-4 to TRBJ1-2; a possible D gene is TRBD1 (6 bases). The CDR3 is 14 residues long. Germline assignment: CDR1 SGHNT and CDR2 YYREEE (reference sequence). V shed 0 bases and J shed 5 bases, with 11 bases lying between them.

The chain employs TRBV4-1 and TRBJ2-1, with 12 nucleotides matching TRBD2. CDR3 length equals 17 residues. Germline-derived CDR1 and CDR2 are MGHRA and YSYEKL. V lost 2 bases and J lost 4; bases outside the gene matches: 6. CDR3 amino acids: CASSQREGTSGYNEQFF. CDR3 DNA: TGCGCCAGCAGCCAAAGGGAAGGGACTAGCGGGTACAATGAGCAGTTCTTC.

The V call is TRBV30, the J call TRBJ1-4; 8 bases are a match to TRBD1. Unmatched junction bases numbered 5, after V lost 2 bases and J lost 0 bases. Per germline, CDR1 GTSNPN and CDR2 SVGIG (reference sequence). The CDR3 totals 16 residues. CDR3 residues: CAWSPGTGTTNEKLFF. CDR3 nucleotide sequence: TGTGCCTGGAGTCCCGGGACAGGCACAACTAATGAAAAACTGTTTTTT.

The V gene is TRBV7-2, the J gene TRBJ1-2, with TRBD1 as a possible D gene (5 bases). The CDR3 consists of 15 residues. CDR1 is SGHTA and CDR2 is FQGNSA in the germline V gene. The V end was cut by 2 bases, the J end by 8 bases, with 18 bases between. DNA of the CDR3: TGTGCCAGCAGCTTACTGGGGCAGGGAATGGAGGGCTACACCTTC. Protein product: CASSLLGQGMEGYTF.

The chain has TRBV5-1 and TRBJ1-4; D call uncertain. Germline-derived CDR1 and CDR2 are SGHRS and YFSETQ. V shed 4 bases and J shed 0 bases, with 7 bases lying between them. The CDR3 is made up of 14 amino acids. CDR3 sequence (DNA): TGCGCCAGCAGCCGAACATCAACTAATGAAAAACTGTTTTTT. As protein: CASSRTSTNEKLFF.

CDR3: CASSQGGTGVSEAFF. CDR3 coding DNA: TGTGCCAGCAGCCAGGGTGGGACAGGGGTTTCTGAAGCTTTCTTT. V is TRBV3-1 (or the pseudogene TRBV3-2) and J is TRBJ1-1, with 10 bases lining up with TRBD1. Germline assignment: CDR1 LGHDT and CDR2 YNNKEL (reference sequence). V lost 3 bases and J lost 6; bases outside the gene matches: 7. The CDR3 spans 15 residues.

The rearrangement uses TRBV27 and TRBJ1-6, with TRBD1 matching 8 bases. The V gene's germline CDR1 is MNHEY and CDR2 SMNVEV (reference sequence). Trimming cost V 5 bases and J 6 bases; bases outside gene matches: 12. The CDR3 length is 17 residues. The CDR3 protein is CASSPSPGQGVNSPLHF. DNA for the CDR3: TGTGCCAGCAGTCCCTCGCCTGGACAGGGAGTTAATTCACCCCTCCACTTT.

The chain joins TRBV5-6 to TRBJ1-2; D is ambiguous. Trimming took 0 bases from V and 4 from J, leaving 7 bases between them. CDR3 size: 13 residues. In germline, CDR1 is SGHDT, CDR2 YYEEEE. The CDR3 reads CASSLGAGYGYTF. The CDR3 DNA sequence: TGTGCCAGCAGCTTGGGGGCAGGCTATGGCTACACCTTC. Supplemented by reference TRBV5-6 and TRBJ1-2, the full variable domain reads DAGVTQSPTHLIKTRGQQVTLRCSPKSGHDTVSWYQQALGQGPQFIFQYYEEEERQRGNFPDRFSGHQFPNYSSELNVNALLLGDSALYLCASSLGAGYGYTFGSGTRLTVV.

The chain joins TRBV7-9 to TRBJ2-5, with D tentatively TRBD2 (6 bases). Germline assignment: CDR1 SEHNR and CDR2 FQNEAQ (reference sequence). The V end was cut by 3 bases, the J end by 4 bases, with 15 bases between. This CDR3 region has 15 residues. The CDR3: CASSFMGSGSETQYF. The CDR3 DNA follows: TGTGCCAGCAGCTTCATGGGGAGCGGGTCAGAGACCCAGTACTTC.

The chain combines TRBV28 with TRBJ1-2, with 12 bases aligning to TRBD1. The CDR3 extends over 15 amino acids. CDR1 is MDHEN, CDR2 SYDVKM, per germline. V trimming: 6 bases; J trimming: 8 bases; junction bases outside the gene matches: 10. CDR3 sequence: CASRRRDRGHRGYTF. The DNA for the CDR3 is TGTGCCAGCAGGCGCCGGGACAGGGGGCATCGAGGCTACACCTTC.

This clone was recorded only once. This sequence joins TRBV18 and TRBJ2-7; 7 positions match TRBD2. CDR1 is KGHSH, CDR2 LQKENI, per germline. The CDR3 has 13 amino acids. V shed 3 bases and J 6 bases; nucleotides not matched to a gene: 5. In nucleotides, the CDR3 is TGTGCCAGCTCACCGACTAGCCCTGGCGAGCAGTACTTC. This encodes CASSPTSPGEQYF.

This clone was seen just once. The chain combines TRBV19 with TRBJ2-1, with 10 bases aligning to TRBD2. The germline V gene has CDR1 LNHDA and CDR2 SQIVND (reference sequence). V gave up 3 bases and J gave up 6 bases; unmatched junction bases: 5. This CDR3 has 15 residues. CDR3 DNA: TGTGCCAGTAGTATCCTAGCGGGAGTGGGCAATGAGCAGTTCTTC. Its protein product is CASSILAGVGNEQFF.